The 15 T cell receptor beta chains below were found in one sample sequenced in a study of CD8+CD57+ T cells in acquired aplastic anemia. TCR beta VDJ and CDR3 profiling used genomic DNA as template. From the reads, TCRdb called clonotypes with MiXCR, one entry per CDR3 protein. The data show under 200,000 distinct CDR3 sequences, with about 64% seen just once and under 60% held by the top ten. The sample taken for sequencing was sorted CD4+, CD8+, or CD8+CD57+ T cells (not recorded which) from PBMCs. These receptors all stem from a human donor with severe aplastic anemia or a healthy control (not recorded which).

Concerning this clonotype: This could be a read error, since a much larger clone is one nucleotide away. The chain has TRBV19 and TRBJ2-7; TRBD1 matches 9 bases. This CDR3 is 15 amino acids long. Per germline, CDR1 LNHDA and CDR2 SQIVND (reference sequence). The V segment lost 6 bases and the J segment 4 bases; nucleotides outside the gene matches: 10. CDR3 sequence reads: CASSQTGGNLYEQYF. As DNA, the CDR3 is TGTGCCAGTAGCCAGACAGGGGGTAATTTATACGAGCAGTACTTC.

The sample holds a few counts of this clonotype. The chain combines TRBV20-1 with TRBJ1-3; D unclear. Germline V gene data show CDR1 as DFQATT and CDR2 as SNEGSKA (reference sequence). Trimming left V 0 bases short and J 0 bases short, with 9 bases between. The CDR3 spans 15 residues. CDR3 residues: CSARDAVHSGNTIYF. DNA for the CDR3: TGCAGTGCTAGAGATGCAGTCCACTCTGGAAACACCATATATTTT.

In its sample, this clonotype was seen a few times. V usage is TRBV7-8 and J usage is TRBJ1-1; 8 bases line up with TRBD1. The germline V gene has CDR1 SGHVS and CDR2 FQNEAQ. Trimming removed 5 bases from V and 7 bases from J; junction bases left unmatched: 6. This CDR3 contains 13 residues. CDR3: CASSTGTGLEAFF. CDR3 coding DNA: TGTGCCAGCAGCACAGGGACAGGCCTTGAAGCTTTCTTT.

This clonotype was counted at least ten times. The chain recombines TRBV19 with TRBJ1-6; 10 bases agree with TRBD1. Losses at the gene ends were 6 bases for V and 7 bases for J; bases not matched to a gene: 9. This CDR3 is built from 16 residues. Germline V gene sequence: CDR1 LNHDA, CDR2 SQIVND (reference sequence). The CDR3 bases are TGTGCCAGTAGCCCCTTATGGGGACAGGGGAATTCACCCCTCCACTTT. This encodes CASSPLWGQGNSPLHF. The full variable domain, with the rest looked up from reference TRBV19 and TRBJ1-6, is DGGITQSPKYLFRKEGQNVTLSCEQNLNHDAMYWYRQDPGQGLRLIYYSQIVNDFQKGDIAEGYSVSREKKESFPLTVTSAQKNPTAFYLCASSPLWGQGNSPLHFGNGTRLTVT.

The chain joins TRBV5-1 to TRBJ2-1; 11 positions match TRBD2. This CDR3 is 14 amino acids long. The germline V gene encodes CDR1 SGHRS and CDR2 YFSETQ. J lost 5 bases, V lost 4 bases, and 2 bases had no gene match. The chain's CDR3 is CASSQGLADNEQFF. The CDR3 nucleotides read TGCGCCAGCAGCCAGGGACTAGCGGACAATGAGCAGTTCTTC.

Only a few counts were recorded for this clonotype. The J gene is TRBJ2-7, the V gene TRBV15; D gene ambiguous. V was cut by 0 bases and J by 1 base, with 10 bases left in between. This CDR3 contains 15 residues. From germline, CDR1 is LNHNV and CDR2 YYDKDF (reference sequence). The CDR3 DNA follows: TGTGCCACCAGCAGAGAGTTTCAGGCGTCCTACGAGCAGTACTTC. Its translation: CATSREFQASYEQYF. Complete variable domain (other parts from reference TRBV15 and TRBJ2-7): DAMVIQNPRYQVTQFGKPVTLSCSQTLNHNVMYWYQQKSSQAPKLLFHYYDKDFNNEADTPDNFQSRRPNTSFCFLDIRSPGLGDTAMYLCATSREFQASYEQYFGPGTRLTVT.

V gene TRBV2 combines with J gene TRBJ1-2; D unclear. V lost 7 bases and J lost 7, with 10 bases in between. The CDR3 spans 11 residues. Per the germline V gene, CDR1 is SNHLY and CDR2 is FYNNEI. CDR3 in amino acids: CASTESRGYTF. The CDR3 DNA reads as TGTGCCAGCACGGAGAGTCGTGGCTACACCTTC.

The V gene is TRBV14, the J gene TRBJ1-2, with no clear D. V lost 5 bases and J 5 bases, leaving 18 bases between the germline ends. The V gene's germline CDR1 is SGHDN and CDR2 FVKESK. The CDR3 runs to 15 residues. CDR3 nucleotide sequence: TGTGCCAGCAGCGATACGAAAGGGAGGTATTATGGCTACACCTTC. It codes for CASSDTKGRYYGYTF.

The DNA for the CDR3 is TGTGCCACCAGTGATCTAGCGGATACCTACAATGAGCAGTTCTTC. It codes for CATSDLADTYNEQFF. V gene TRBV24-1 combines with J gene TRBJ2-1; TRBD2 matches 7 bases. This CDR3 spans 15 amino acids. CDR1 KGHDR and CDR2 SFDVKD come from the germline V gene. With V trimmed by 3 bases and J by 2 bases, 3 bases remained unmatched.

The chain uses TRBV10-2 and TRBJ1-2; no clear D gene. From germline, CDR1 is WSHSY and CDR2 SAAADI. Trimming stripped 4 bases from V and 7 bases from J, with 16 bases between. The CDR3 length is 14 residues. The CDR3 DNA sequence: TGCGCCAGCAGTGGGGAACAGCGGGTTGGTGGCTACACCTTC. As protein: CASSGEQRVGGYTF.

The chain couples TRBV6-1 to TRBJ1-4; no firm D call. Between the trimmed V and J ends, which lost 0 bases and 8 bases, there was a span of 7 bases. This CDR3 is built from 13 residues. Germline V CDR1 and CDR2: MNHNS, SASEGT. The CDR3 is CASSEALGEKLFF. The DNA of the CDR3 is TGTGCCAGCAGTGAAGCGCTAGGCGAAAAACTGTTTTTT.

The gene calls are TRBV9 and TRBJ2-7, with 12 bases that match TRBD2. Germline loops: CDR1 SGDLS, CDR2 YYNGEE. The CDR3 sequence is 15 residues long. V shed 1 base and J 7 bases; nucleotides not matched to a gene: 6. CDR3 amino acids: CASSVRSLAGGEQYF. DNA of the CDR3: TGTGCCAGCAGCGTACGGAGTCTAGCGGGAGGGGAGCAGTACTTC.

The chain is built from TRBV5-1 and TRBJ2-7, with D possibly being TRBD1 (6 bases). CDR1 is SGHRS, CDR2 YFSETQ, per germline. Trimming took off 7 bases at V and 2 bases at J, with 16 bases between the two ends. The CDR3 is 14 amino acids. The CDR3 region is CASASTGIPYEQYF. CDR3 in DNA: TGCGCCAGCGCCTCCACAGGGATACCCTACGAGCAGTACTTC.

This clonotype was picked up a small number of times. The chain couples TRBV7-6 to TRBJ2-1; 11 nucleotides align to TRBD2. This CDR3 has 16 amino acids. Germline V lookup: CDR1 SGHVS, CDR2 FNYEAQ. The junction had 10 bases not matched to a gene; V was cut back by 5 bases and J by 7 bases. CDR3 nucleotide sequence: TGTGCCAGCAGCCCGTTACTAGCGGGAGAGGTTAATGAGCAGTTCTTC. Protein sequence: CASSPLLAGEVNEQFF.

This chain uses TRBV9 with TRBJ1-4; no definite D call. CDR1 and CDR2 (germline): SGDLS, YYNGEE. The ends were cut back, 0 bases at V and 5 bases at J, with 20 bases in the middle. CDR3 length: 18 residues. This chain's CDR3 is CASSVATLGISYNEKLFF. CDR3 nucleotide sequence: TGTGCCAGCAGCGTAGCTACGCTGGGGATTTCCTACAATGAAAAACTGTTTTTT.